This T cell receptor beta chain was captured by sequencing in a study of monozygotic twins with inflammatory bowel disease. Study results and limitations: Possibly reflecting limited power, no difference in repertoire similarity was found between concordant and discordant twins. By inverse Simpson index, TCRbeta diversity was lower in IBD patients than in healthy co-twins.

From germline, CDR1 is LNHDA and CDR2 SQIVND (reference sequence). This CDR3 spans 14 amino acids. TCRdb processed the 5' RACE reads again and assigns one entry to each CDR3 protein, with no DNA. In all, the sample yields roughly 170,000 distinct CDR3 sequences. Regarding this clonotype: Its antigen is as yet unknown.

This rearrangement joins TRBV19 to TRBJ2-2; TCRdb indicates TRBD2, and absent DNA this call remains unverified. The sample taken for sequencing was blood. The TCR sequence derives from a human donor with ulcerative colitis or Crohn's disease, or a healthy co-twin of an affected twin (not recorded which). The CDR3 loop is CASSPRTDTGELFF.